This T cell receptor beta chain was profiled in a study of cytotoxic CD8 clonotypes in ibrutinib-treated CLL. Using immunoSEQ multiplex PCR, the repertoire was profiled, and TCRdb retains in-frame clones only, with some absent. The repertoire consists of 130,000 or so clones, with around 77% occurring once and the leading ten covering around 30%. The CDR3 runs 14 residues. Germline-derived CDR1 and CDR2 are LNHDA and SQIVND (reference sequence). V was clipped by 5 bases and J by 0 bases, with 10 bases between them. The TCR originated in a human donor with chronic lymphocytic leukemia. This rearrangement joins TRBV19 to TRBJ1-2, with D possibly being TRBD1 (5 bases). The sequencing here drew on PBMCs, taken after 12 months of ibrutinib treatment. CDR3 region: CASSHRDANYGYTF. The CDR3 bases are TGTGCCAGTAGTCACCGGGACGCTAACTATGGCTACACCTTC.